What follows are 21 T cell receptor beta chains derived from one specimen sequenced in a study of identical twins. TCRdb re-analysed the 5' RACE reads in MiXCR, keeping a single row per CDR3 protein. The sample consists of approximately 890,000 distinct CDR3 sequences, more than 9% of them appearing once. These same data were also listed under a study on yellow fever vaccine responses in identical twins.

Sequenced: PBMCs. These receptors all come from a woman aged 18-29 years in good health.

This chain uses TRBV20-1 with TRBJ2-6, with a tentative D call TRBD1 (5 bases). The CDR3 is 16 amino acids. Germline-derived CDR1 and CDR2 are DFQATT and SNEGSKA (reference sequence). Trimming pared 4 bases from V and 0 bases from J, leaving 13 bases between. The CDR3 nucleotides read TGCAGTGCTATGACAGATCACATCTCTGGGGCCAACGTCCTGACTTTC. It yields the protein CSAMTDHISGANVLTF.

The V gene is TRBV9, the J gene TRBJ2-1; 9 bases agree with TRBD2. This CDR3 is 14 amino acids long. CDR1 is SGDLS, CDR2 YYNGEE, per germline. Unmatched junction bases numbered 7, after V lost 4 bases and J lost 8 bases. This CDR3 is CASSNSGSRDEQFF. The CDR3 DNA reads as TGTGCCAGCAGCAATAGCGGGAGCAGAGATGAGCAGTTCTTC.

The genes are TRBV20-1 and TRBJ1-4; D is possibly TRBD1 (5 bases). The CDR3 spans 16 residues. Trimming took 3 bases from V and 3 from J, leaving 17 bases between them. Germline assignment: CDR1 DFQATT and CDR2 SNEGSKA (reference sequence). The CDR3 spells CSARELPGRANEKLFF. The CDR3 DNA reads as TGCAGTGCTAGGGAACTTCCGGGACGAGCTAATGAAAAACTGTTTTTT.

This clonotype has a count of ten or more. The V gene is TRBV7-8, the J gene TRBJ1-1; no definite D call. This CDR3 has 15 residues. Trimming left V 5 bases short and J 1 base short, with 14 bases between. Germline-derived CDR1 and CDR2 are SGHVS and FQNEAQ. The CDR3 spells CASSLEYLGNTEAFF. The CDR3, as DNA: TGTGCCAGCAGCCTTGAATACTTGGGGAACACTGAAGCTTTCTTT.

There are a few counts of this clonotype. The V and J genes are TRBV20-1 and TRBJ1-1, with a weak D call TRBD1 (5 bases). This CDR3 has 14 residues. Deletions cut 3 bases from V and 6 bases from J, with 17 bases between. Germline V gene sequence: CDR1 DFQATT, CDR2 SNEGSKA (reference sequence). The CDR3 sequence is CSARGPSGSAEAFF. The DNA for the CDR3 is TGCAGTGCTAGGGGACCGTCTGGAAGCGCTGAAGCTTTCTTT.

This clonotype has just a few counts. The chain joins TRBV4-1 to TRBJ2-7; a weak D match, TRBD2 (5 bases). This CDR3 is built from 14 residues. Germline values: CDR1 MGHRA, CDR2 YSYEKL. Trimming stripped 0 bases from V and 5 bases from J, with 11 bases between. The chain's CDR3 is CASSQDGVRNEQYF. Here the CDR3 DNA reads TGCGCCAGCAGCCAAGACGGGGTAAGGAACGAGCAGTACTTC.

This clonotype was seen only a few times. The chain links TRBV6-1 to TRBJ2-7; 8 nucleotides match TRBD1. Germline-derived CDR1 and CDR2 are MNHNS and SASEGT. This CDR3 has 16 residues. After removal of 3 bases from V and 2 bases from J, the junction contained 9 bases not matched to a gene. CDR3: CASSDLPDRAPYEQYV. The CDR3, as DNA: TGTGCCAGCAGTGATTTACCGGACAGGGCCCCCTACGAGCAGTACGTC.

This clonotype was found a few times. The rearrangement uses TRBV5-1 and TRBJ1-1; 7 bases match TRBD1. V lost 4 bases to trimming and J lost 0 bases; unmatched junction nucleotides: 12. CDR3 length: 17 amino acids. Germline CDR1 reads SGHRS; CDR2 reads YFSETQ. CDR3 bases: TGCGCCAGCAGCGACAGACAGGGCTCAGTATTGAACACTGAAGCTTTCTTT. Translation gives CASSDRQGSVLNTEAFF.

This clonotype was observed many times. The chain has TRBV5-1 and TRBJ2-2; D may be TRBD1 (5 bases). The ends were cut back, 2 bases at V and 1 base at J, with 6 bases in the middle. This CDR3 is built from 14 residues. Per the germline V gene, CDR1 is SGHRS and CDR2 is YFSETQ. The CDR3 protein is CASSFQGNTGELFF. The CDR3 region has the DNA TGCGCCAGCAGCTTTCAGGGGAACACCGGGGAGCTGTTTTTT.

This clonotype was detected a few times. The chain uses TRBV5-5 and TRBJ2-3; 7 nucleotides line up with TRBD1. With V trimmed by 4 bases and J by 5 bases, 13 bases remained unmatched. CDR3 size: 16 residues. Germline CDR1 SGHKS, CDR2 YYEKEE (reference sequence). The CDR3 loop is CASSPGDSARRDTQYF. CDR3 bases: TGTGCCAGCAGCCCCGGGGACAGCGCCCGAAGAGATACGCAGTATTTT.

This chain connects TRBV5-1 to TRBJ1-2, with D possibly matching TRBD1 (5 bases). Trimming stripped 0 bases from V and 0 bases from J, with 15 bases between. CDR3 length: 17 residues. Germline assignment: CDR1 SGHRS and CDR2 YFSETQ. This CDR3 reads CASSLAPMEGSNYGYTF. The CDR3 DNA reads as TGCGCCAGCAGCTTGGCACCGATGGAGGGGTCTAACTATGGCTACACCTTC.

This clonotype has ten or more counts. The chain carries TRBV11-2 and TRBJ2-3; 15 positions agree with TRBD2. V was clipped by 0 bases and J by 1 base; unmatched bases: 5. Germline V lookup: CDR1 SGHAT, CDR2 FQNNGV. The CDR3 is 19 residues long. CDR3 sequence (DNA): TGTGCCAGCAGCTTAGAGCCGGGACTAGCGGGAGGTGGCACAGATACGCAGTATTTT. Translation: CASSLEPGLAGGGTDTQYF.

At least ten counts were recorded for this clonotype. This chain uses TRBV20-1 with TRBJ1-5; 9 bases align to TRBD1. This CDR3 region has 14 residues. The ends lost 1 base at V and 6 bases at J; junction bases unmatched: 4. Germline V lookup: CDR1 DFQATT, CDR2 SNEGSKA (reference sequence). CDR3 sequence: CSARAETGGQPQHF. The DNA for the CDR3 is TGCAGTGCTAGAGCCGAGACAGGGGGTCAGCCCCAGCATTTT.

This clonotype was picked up many times. This chain links TRBV6-1 with TRBJ1-1; tentatively, D is TRBD1 (5 bases). This CDR3 is built from 13 residues. Trimming took off 2 bases at V and 5 bases at J, with 9 bases between the two ends. The germline V gene has CDR1 MNHNS and CDR2 SASEGT. The CDR3 region has the DNA TGTGCCAGCAGTGAACAGGGAGGTACTGAAGCTTTCTTT. This encodes CASSEQGGTEAFF.

This clonotype was seen repeatedly, ten times or more. V gene TRBV12-3 or TRBV12-4 combines with J gene TRBJ2-3, with TRBD2 matching 10 bases. The ends lost 3 bases at V and 5 bases at J; junction bases unmatched: 8. The CDR3 consists of 16 residues. CDR3 in DNA: TGTGCCAGCAGTTTGGGGAGCGGGGGGGCCATAGATACGCAGTATTTT. It translates to CASSLGSGGAIDTQYF.

This chain connects TRBV16 to TRBJ1-1; TRBD1 is a possible D gene (6 bases). Germline CDR1 KGHSY, CDR2 FQNENV. V was cut by 8 bases and J by 0 bases, with 16 bases left in between. The CDR3 runs to 15 residues. CDR3 loop: CASLPQGGMNTEAFF. The CDR3 coding sequence is TGTGCCAGCCTCCCCCAAGGGGGAATGAACACTGAAGCTTTCTTT.

This chain links TRBV3-1 with TRBJ2-1, with 7 bases aligning to TRBD1. The V segment lost 0 bases and the J segment 3 bases; nucleotides outside the gene matches: 2. The CDR3 is 15 residues long. CDR1 LGHDT and CDR2 YNNKEL come from the germline V gene (reference sequence). CDR3 protein: CASSQEDRNYNEQFF. The CDR3 DNA reads as TGTGCCAGCAGCCAAGAGGACAGGAACTACAATGAGCAGTTCTTC.

This clonotype was seen a handful of times. The chain recombines TRBV4-1 with TRBJ1-2; D call uncertain. The CDR3 contains 13 residues. Germline CDR1 is MGHRA and CDR2 is YSYEKL. The germline V and J ends were trimmed by 3 bases and 7 bases, with 12 bases remaining between them. The CDR3 loop is CASSQVGLAGYTF. The CDR3 region has the DNA TGCGCCAGCAGCCAGGTTGGACTAGCTGGCTACACCTTC.

The V and J genes are TRBV19 and TRBJ1-2; no definite D call. CDR1 is LNHDA, CDR2 SQIVND, per germline (reference sequence). V was clipped by 3 bases and J by 0 bases, with 8 bases between them. The CDR3 contains 14 residues. CDR3 residues: CASSIVPSNYGYTF. The CDR3 region has the DNA TGTGCCAGTAGTATTGTACCCTCTAACTATGGCTACACCTTC.

V is TRBV10-3 and J is TRBJ1-2; D is possibly TRBD1 (5 bases). Germline-derived CDR1 and CDR2 are ENHRY and SYGVKD. The CDR3 spans 12 residues. The V end lost 4 bases, the J end lost 3 bases, and 6 bases lay between the germline ends. CDR3 in DNA: TGTGCCATCAGTGCGACAGACTATGGCTACACCTTC. It specifies CAISATDYGYTF.

This clonotype showed up just a few times. The V gene is TRBV6-1, the J gene TRBJ2-5, with 9 bases aligning to TRBD1. The CDR3 spans 14 residues. Germline CDR1 MNHNS, CDR2 SASEGT. J lost 4 bases, V lost 6 bases, and 6 bases had no gene match. CDR3 sequence (DNA): TGTGCCAGCAGGGCGGGACAGGGTACAGAGACCCAGTACTTC. Protein: CASRAGQGTETQYF.